Shown below are 25 T cell receptor beta chains from a single sample sequenced in a study of sequential checkpoint blockade in melanoma. Treatment noted: randomized to nivolumab then ipilimumab (arm A) or the reverse (arm B). Sequencing used immunoSEQ multiplex PCR; TCRdb keeps in-frame clones, though not all of them. This table has roughly 13,000 clones, about 56% appearing once. The sample consisted of CD8+ T cells sorted from blood (inferred from file names), taken from a patient given nivolumab and ipilimumab in sequence. The source is a human donor with melanoma.

This clone was seen just once. This CDR3 reads CASSYRSHAGVEQFF. The CDR3 DNA follows: TGTGCCAGCAGCTACCGGTCCCACGCGGGGGTTGAGCAGTTCTTC. The chain recombines TRBV13 with TRBJ2-1; 7 bases align to TRBD2. This CDR3 has 15 residues. J gave up 9 bases and V 4 bases, and 12 bases lay outside the gene matches. Germline V gene lookup returns CDR1 PRHDT and CDR2 FYEKMQ (reference sequence).

The chain recombines TRBV21-1 with TRBJ1-5; the table's D gene call, TRBD1, was not cross checked with the DNA. TRBV21-1 is termed a pseudogene. There are 16 residues in the CDR3. The CDR3 coding sequence is TGTGCCAGCAGACCTCGGGGGACAGGGGAAACTCAGCCCCAGCATTTT. Translating gives CASRPRGTGETQPQHF.

This clone was recorded a few times. The CDR3 nucleotides are TGTGCCAGCAGCACACTAGCGGGGGGGCCGTCCGGGGAGCTGTTTTTT. It yields the protein CASSTLAGGPSGELFF. The chain has TRBV7-3 and TRBJ2-2, with 13 bases matching TRBD2. Per germline, CDR1 SGHTA and CDR2 FQGTGA. V shed 5 bases and J 6 bases; nucleotides not matched to a gene: 6. The length of the CDR3 is 16 residues.

This clone was found a few times. The gene calls are TRBV27 and TRBJ2-3, with TRBD1 identical over 8 bases. The CDR3 loop spans 15 amino acids. After removal of 3 bases from V and 3 bases from J, the junction contained 5 bases not matched to a gene. Germline CDR1 reads MNHEY; CDR2 reads SMNVEV (reference sequence). The CDR3 nucleotides are TGTGCCAGCAGTTTTATCGGACAGGGAACAGATACGCAGTATTTT. It codes for CASSFIGQGTDTQYF.

The rearrangement joins TRBV28 to TRBJ2-1, with 9 bases matching TRBD2. The CDR3 is made up of 14 amino acids. Looked up from germline, CDR1 is MDHEN and CDR2 is SYDVKM. J gave up 7 bases and V 6 bases, and 7 bases lay outside the gene matches. CDR3 sequence reads: CASRGPAGGNEQFF. CDR3 sequence (DNA): TGTGCCAGCAGGGGGCCAGCGGGAGGAAATGAGCAGTTCTTC. Full variable domain (rest looked up from reference TRBV28 and TRBJ2-1): DVKVTQSSRYLVKRTGEKVFLECVQDMDHENMFWYRQDPGLGLRLIYFSYDVKMKEKGDIPEGYSVSREKKERFSLILESASTNQTSMYLCASRGPAGGNEQFFGPGTRLTVL.

The chain combines TRBV18 with TRBJ2-1; TRBD2 agrees at 7 bases. There are 18 residues in the CDR3. V was clipped by 0 bases and J by 7 bases; unmatched bases: 15. CDR1 KGHSH and CDR2 LQKENI come from the germline V gene. CDR3 DNA sequence: TGTGCCAGCTCACCACCGATCGGGGTCCGGAGCGGGATGAATGAGCAGTTCTTC. It is translated as CASSPPIGVRSGMNEQFF. Based on the CDR3 plus reference TRBV18 and TRBJ2-1, the full variable domain is NAGVMQNPRHLVRRRGQEARLRCSPMKGHSHVYWYRQLPEEGLKFMVYLQKENIIDESGMPKERFSAEFPKEGPSILRIQQVVRGDSAAYFCASSPPIGVRSGMNEQFFGPGTRLTVL.

The gene calls are TRBV7-8 and TRBJ1-1, with TRBD1 matching 9 bases. The V gene's germline CDR1 is SGHVS and CDR2 FQNEAQ. This CDR3 is built from 17 residues. The junction had 11 bases not matched to a gene; V was cut back by 1 base and J by 5 bases. Here the CDR3 reads CASSLEGTGLLGTEAFF. CDR3 coding DNA: TGTGCCAGCAGCTTAGAAGGGACAGGGCTTTTGGGTACTGAAGCTTTCTTT.

The chain joins TRBV9 to TRBJ2-7, with 9 bases aligning to TRBD1. This CDR3 has 15 residues. Germline lookup yields CDR1 SGDLS and CDR2 YYNGEE. V lost 3 bases to trimming and J lost 3 bases; unmatched junction nucleotides: 7. CDR3 in amino acids: CASSGGTGTIYEQYF. CDR3 DNA sequence: TGTGCCAGCAGCGGCGGGACAGGGACGATCTACGAGCAGTACTTC.

This chain joins TRBV7-9 and TRBJ2-7; 7 bases align to TRBD2. After removal of 5 bases from V and 1 base from J, the junction contained 5 bases not matched to a gene. This CDR3 has 14 amino acids. Germline lookup yields CDR1 SEHNR and CDR2 FQNEAQ (reference sequence). The CDR3 coding sequence is TGTGCCAGCAGCCAAGCGGGGCGATCCTACGAGCAGTACTTC. It specifies CASSQAGRSYEQYF.

The chain is built from TRBV6-1 and TRBJ1-1, with unresolved D. V was pared by 4 bases and J by 1 base, with 13 bases between. The length of the CDR3 is 15 residues. Germline V gives CDR1 MNHNS, CDR2 SASEGT. The CDR3 loop is CASSVIGEQNTEAFF. The CDR3 coding sequence is TGTGCCAGCAGTGTAATCGGGGAGCAGAACACTGAAGCTTTCTTT.

The DNA for the CDR3 is TGCGCCAGCACCCCACCGGGGGGAAACAATGAGCAGTTCTTC. Encoded protein: CASTPPGGNNEQFF. The chain links TRBV5-1 to TRBJ2-1, with 7 bases lining up with TRBD2. The CDR3 has 14 amino acids. V was clipped by 6 bases and J by 5 bases; unmatched bases: 8. Germline lookup yields CDR1 SGHRS and CDR2 YFSETQ.

The chain joins TRBV6-5 to TRBJ1-1; 8 nucleotides match TRBD1. The CDR3 is 11 amino acids. The V segment lost 10 bases and the J segment 8 bases; nucleotides outside the gene matches: 6. Germline-derived CDR1 and CDR2 are MNHEY and SVGAGI. CDR3 protein: CATVRTGEAFF. The DNA of the CDR3 is TGTGCCACCGTCCGGACAGGGGAAGCTTTCTTT.

This chain joins TRBV7-3 and TRBJ1-1; D ambiguous. Per germline, CDR1 SGHTA and CDR2 FQGTGA. V lost 0 bases, J lost 1 base, and 9 bases lay in between. The CDR3 length is 15 residues. In DNA, the CDR3 is TGTGCCAGCAGCTTAACCGCTGACACGAACACTGAAGCTTTCTTT. This codes for CASSLTADTNTEAFF. The whole variable domain, remainder taken from reference TRBV7-3 and TRBJ1-1, is GAGVSQTPSNKVTEKGKYVELRCDPISGHTALYWYRQSLGQGPEFLIYFQGTGAADDSGLPNDRFFAVRPEGSVSTLKIQRTERGDSAVYLCASSLTADTNTEAFFGQGTRLTVV.

V and J are TRBV19 and TRBJ1-5; no reliable D call. CDR1 LNHDA and CDR2 SQIVND come from the germline V gene (reference sequence). The length of the CDR3 is 15 residues. Trimming pared 0 bases from V and 0 bases from J, leaving 6 bases between. CDR3 region: CASSIEHYSNQPQHF. The CDR3 DNA reads TGTGCCAGTAGTATAGAACACTATAGCAATCAGCCCCAGCATTTT.

The CDR3 region is CASSSGTTEAFF. In nucleotides, the CDR3 is TGCGCCAGCAGCTCCGGGACAACTGAAGCTTTCTTT. The V and J genes are TRBV5-1 and TRBJ1-1; TRBD1 is a possible D gene (6 bases). The ends were cut back, 3 bases at V and 5 bases at J, with 8 bases in the middle. CDR3 length equals 12 residues. The V gene's germline CDR1 is SGHRS and CDR2 YFSETQ.

This clone was counted a few times. The chain carries TRBV29-1 and TRBJ1-2, with no clear D. Germline V gives CDR1 SQVTM, CDR2 ANQGSEA. V was clipped by 3 bases and J by 0 bases, with 11 bases between them. This CDR3 contains 14 residues. CDR3 amino acids: CSVDLAGTNYGYTF. As DNA, the CDR3 is TGCAGCGTTGATTTGGCAGGCACTAACTATGGCTACACCTTC.

The chain combines TRBV6-1 with TRBJ1-1; 7 bases fit TRBD1. V shed 8 bases, J shed 5 bases, and the junction held 8 bases outside the gene matches. The CDR3 loop spans 13 amino acids. CDR1 and CDR2 (germline): MNHNS, SASEGT. The CDR3 nucleotides read TGTGCCAGCTCAGACAGGGCGGGGACTGAAGCTTTCTTT. Residues: CASSDRAGTEAFF.

This clone has a handful of counts. J is TRBJ1-6 and V is TRBV28; D unresolved. V lost 3 bases to trimming and J lost 6 bases, with 27 bases between them. Per the germline V gene, CDR1 is MDHEN and CDR2 is SYDVKM. The CDR3 consists of 20 residues. CDR3 residues: CASSLSRDNTGSGFNSPLHF. CDR3 DNA sequence: TGTGCCAGCAGTTTGAGTAGGGATAACACGGGCTCGGGGTTTAATTCACCCCTCCACTTT.

In this sample, this clone turned up a few times. The chain links TRBV6-6 to TRBJ1-2; D is perhaps TRBD1 (5 bases). Trimming stripped 5 bases from V and 6 bases from J, with 19 bases between. CDR3 length: 15 residues. The germline gives CDR1 MNHNY, CDR2 SVGAGI (reference sequence). CDR3 sequence reads: CASSPGLGRADGYTF. CDR3 in DNA: TGTGCCAGCAGTCCGGGCCTGGGCAGGGCGGATGGCTACACCTTC.

V gene TRBV30 combines with J gene TRBJ1-3; 7 nucleotides align to TRBD1. V shed 5 bases and J 3 bases; nucleotides not matched to a gene: 10. The V gene's germline CDR1 is GTSNPN and CDR2 SVGIG (reference sequence). The CDR3 has 15 amino acids. CDR3 DNA sequence: TGTGCCTGGGATTGGACAGGTGGGATTGGAAACACCATATATTTT. Translated, it gives CAWDWTGGIGNTIYF.

On this clone: The likely explanation is a read error, given a far larger clone one base away. The CDR3 DNA reads as TGTGCCAGCAGCACAGGGGCGGGGATGAACACTGAAGCTTTCTTT. Amino acid sequence: CASSTGAGMNTEAFF. The rearrangement joins TRBV7-9 to TRBJ1-1, with 7 bases matching TRBD1. Germline CDR1 is SEHNR and CDR2 is FQNEAQ (reference sequence). This CDR3 is 15 amino acids long. J was trimmed by 0 bases and V by 5 bases; bases with no gene match: 6.

The sample holds one count of this clone. This chain connects TRBV5-1 to TRBJ2-1, with 8 nucleotides matching TRBD2. CDR1 is SGHRS, CDR2 YFSETQ, per germline. The V gene end was trimmed by 0 bases and the J gene end by 0 bases; junction bases not matched to a gene: 5. This CDR3 contains 17 residues. The CDR3 bases are TGCGCCAGCAGCTTGGGTCCGCGGGAGGACTCCTACAATGAGCAGTTCTTC. It yields the protein CASSLGPREDSYNEQFF.

V and J are TRBV4-2 and TRBJ2-6, with 7 bases fitting TRBD1. The CDR3 spans 18 residues. V trimming: 4 bases; J trimming: 0 bases; junction bases outside the gene matches: 9. From germline, CDR1 is LGHNA and CDR2 YNFKEQ. The CDR3 coding sequence is TGTGCCAGCAGCCCTCACCGGGACAGCGACTCTGGGGCCAACGTCCTGACTTTC. Translated: CASSPHRDSDSGANVLTF.

This clone has just a few counts. This chain links TRBV19 with TRBJ1-5, with D possibly being TRBD1 (5 bases). The germline gives CDR1 LNHDA, CDR2 SQIVND (reference sequence). The germline V and J ends were trimmed by 8 bases and 3 bases, with 20 bases remaining between them. This CDR3 comprises 16 residues. The CDR3 region has the DNA TGTGCCAGTTCGGCGCTACAGGAGGGTTTCAATCAGCCCCAGCATTTT. Its protein product is CASSALQEGFNQPQHF.

This rearrangement joins TRBV2 to TRBJ1-5, with 9 bases fitting TRBD1. V was clipped by 4 bases and J by 4 bases; unmatched bases: 5. This CDR3 is 15 amino acids long. CDR1 is SNHLY, CDR2 FYNNEI, per germline. As DNA, the CDR3 is TGTGCCAGCAGTGTGGACAGGGGAGTTAATCAGCCCCAGCATTTT. This translates into CASSVDRGVNQPQHF.